What follows are 5 T cell receptor beta chains derived from one specimen sequenced in a study of CD8+CD57+ T cells in acquired aplastic anemia. Profiles of TCR beta VDJ and CDR3 were generated from a genomic DNA template. TCRdb re-called the reads with MiXCR, one entry per CDR3 protein. The table shows approximately 300,000 distinct CDR3 sequences, with 45% to 65% occurring only once. An expansion of CD8+CD57+ cells by flow cytometry had been shown in patients chosen for sequencing. The sample consisted of sorted CD4+, CD8+, or CD8+CD57+ T cells (not recorded which) from PBMCs. Receptor source: a human donor with aplastic anemia.

This clonotype was observed once. The rearrangement joins TRBV2 to TRBJ2-7; D may be TRBD2 (7 bases). The CDR3 runs to 16 residues. Trimming took 5 bases from V and 4 from J, leaving 21 bases between them. Per germline, CDR1 SNHLY and CDR2 FYNNEI. CDR3 DNA sequence: TGTGCCAGCAGTTCCCCACTGCGGGGGCGCGGGTACGAGCAGTACTTC. It is translated as CASSSPLRGRGYEQYF.

J is TRBJ2-1 and V is TRBV7-7, with D uncertain. There are 16 residues in the CDR3. Germline CDR1 SSHAT, CDR2 FNYEAQ (reference sequence). The ends were cut back, 3 bases at V and 0 bases at J, with 12 bases in the middle. DNA of the CDR3: TGTGCCAGCAGCTTGGCAGGACCGATCTCCTACAATGAGCAGTTCTTC. Translating it yields CASSLAGPISYNEQFF. Full variable domain (missing parts from reference TRBV7-7 and TRBJ2-1): GAGVSQSPRYKVTKRGQDVTLRCDPISSHATLYWYQQALGQGPEFLTYFNYEAQPDKSGLPSDRFSAERPEGSISTLTIQRTEQRDSAMYRCASSLAGPISYNEQFFGPGTRLTVL.

Notes on this clonotype: An end of the junction does not agree with germline; a read error may underlie this. J is TRBJ2-3 and V is TRBV10-3, with D hard to call. The CDR3 totals 12 residues. Germline lookup yields CDR1 ENHRY and CDR2 SYGVKD. CDR3 in amino acids: CATSERTDTQYF. The CDR3 bases are TGTGCCACCAGTGAAAGGACAGATACGCAGTATTTT.

As to this clonotype: This clone may be a read error of a much larger clone one base away. The chain joins TRBV29-1 to TRBJ2-7, with D possibly called TRBD1 or TRBD2 (5 bases each). The CDR3 runs to 13 residues. Germline V gene sequence: CDR1 SQVTM, CDR2 ANQGSEA. Trimming took off 4 bases at V and 6 bases at J, with 16 bases between the two ends. This chain's CDR3 is CSVGDLEGSEQYF. The CDR3 nucleotides are TGCAGCGTTGGAGATCTTGAGGGGTCCGAGCAGTACTTC.

This clonotype was detected many times. The chain uses TRBV7-3 and TRBJ2-5, with D maybe TRBD2 (6 bases). The CDR3 consists of 19 residues. The germline CDR1 and CDR2 sequences are SGHTA and FQGTGA. V was shortened by 1 base and J by 0 bases, with 21 bases between the two germline ends. The CDR3 region has the DNA TGTGCCAGCAGCTTAAACCCCCGCATTTTTCCTAGCGACCAAGAGACCCAGTACTTC. This sequence encodes CASSLNPRIFPSDQETQYF.